What follows describes a single T cell receptor beta chain. Which antigen it targets is not known. Per-nucleotide qualities are absent, and no much larger clonotype sits a single base away. Genomic DNA was extracted from sorted cells for sequencing of the TCRbeta CDR3 region. The immunoSEQ Assay was used to sequence the TCRbeta CDR3 regions. TCRdb took over this immuneACCESS table, retaining in-frame rearrangements with V and J assigned. Such tables are incomplete; in checked studies, under half of the missing clones stem from an unresolved V gene, and the remainder is unexplained. The sample table shows tens of thousands of clones, and approximately 77% are seen once. The top ten constitute about 2.6% of the sample. The sample comes from a study of OX40 agonist ivuxolimab in advanced cancers. Background for the entire study: Ivuxolimab was a fully human IgG2 agonistic monoclonal antibody targeting the costimulatory receptor OX40 (CD134). In the dose-escalation cohort, 82.7% of patients were male, and the mean age was about 55 years, with a range of roughly 20 to 80. Patients were allowed to have had prior anti-PD-1, anti-PD-L1 or anti-CTLA-4 therapy, and approximately 39% of the dose-escalation patients had been treated with checkpoint inhibitors. The paper describes the monotherapy dose-escalation part (N ≈ 51 patients) of the phase I trial of ivuxolimab. Among the 50 to 55 dose-escalation patients, some 20 had hepatocellular carcinoma, some 15 melanoma, 9 renal cell carcinoma and 9 head and neck cancer. Peripheral TCRbeta sequencing was intended to test whether TCR sequence diversity was altered and clonal T-cell expansion was caused by ivuxolimab. Three dose-escalation patients achieved partial responses, one with hepatocellular carcinoma and two with cutaneous melanoma. Intravenous ivuxolimab was administered to patients every 2 weeks at six dose levels: 0.01, 0.1, 0.3, 1.5, 3 and 10 mg/kg. The study at large found these results: After ivuxolimab, expanded clones were on average more numerous among CD8+ T cells than among CD4+ T cells. Low levels of normalized T-cell clonal expansion were also seen in some patients who did not respond. In the 0.1-3.0 mg/kg groups, partial responders had among the lowest normalized peripheral clonal expansion, particularly in CD8+ T cells. The antigen specificity of the peripheral T cells that underwent clonal expansion was not determined. At doses of 0.1 to 3.0 mg/kg, clonal expansion of both CD4+ and CD8+ blood T cells was observed from baseline to week 6.

The trial excluded patients who had a history of autoimmune disease or were on systemic immunosuppression. Peripheral blood for TCR sequencing was collected from all dose cohorts at baseline, on cycle 4 day 1, and on cycle 7 day 1. Samples were obtained from an open-label, multicenter, first-in-human phase I dose-escalation trial of ivuxolimab. Adults with locally advanced or metastatic melanoma, renal cell, hepatocellular, or head and neck squamous cell carcinoma were enrolled in the trial. Before TCR sequencing, CD4+ T cells and CD8+ T cells were sorted from peripheral blood as separate populations. Via the germline V gene, CDR1 is MNHEY and CDR2 SVGAGI. The CDR3 has 15 amino acids, counting the end cysteine and phenylalanine. Left in the record is the CDR3 DNA by itself, 45 bases read in frame from the first base. V and J lose 4 bases and 3 bases, and a span of 16 bases separates them.

Rearrangement joined TRBV6-5 to TRBJ2-7, with no reliable assignment of the D segment. The specimen was CD4+ or CD8+ T cells sorted from blood, collected in a trial of the OX40 agonist ivuxolimab. This clonotype originated in an adult with an advanced solid tumor such as melanoma, head and neck, liver or kidney cancer. The nucleotide sequence is TGTGCCAGCAGTTCGAAGCCGGGCCAAAGCTACGAGCAGTACTTC. Protein translation: CASSSKPGQSYEQYF.